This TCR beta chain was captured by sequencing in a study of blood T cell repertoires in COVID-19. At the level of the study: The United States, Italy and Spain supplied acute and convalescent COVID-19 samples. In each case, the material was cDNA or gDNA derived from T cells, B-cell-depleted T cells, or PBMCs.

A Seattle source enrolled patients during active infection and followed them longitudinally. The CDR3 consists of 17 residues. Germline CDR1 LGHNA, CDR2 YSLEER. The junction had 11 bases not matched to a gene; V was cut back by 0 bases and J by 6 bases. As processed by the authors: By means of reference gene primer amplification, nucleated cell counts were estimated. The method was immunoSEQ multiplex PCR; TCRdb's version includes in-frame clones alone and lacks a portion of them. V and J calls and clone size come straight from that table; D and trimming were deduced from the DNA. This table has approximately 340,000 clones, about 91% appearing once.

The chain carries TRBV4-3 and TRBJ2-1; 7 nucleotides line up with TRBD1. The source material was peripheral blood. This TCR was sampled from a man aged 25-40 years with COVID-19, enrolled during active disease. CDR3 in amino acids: CASSQEVAGGLGNEQFF. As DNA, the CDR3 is TGCGCCAGCAGCCAAGAAGTAGCAGGGGGTTTGGGCAATGAGCAGTTCTTC.